The text below deals with one TCR beta chain. Its specificity is unknown. This sample is part of a study of T cell responses to AZD1222 COVID-19 vaccine. The protocol was immunoSEQ multiplex PCR, while the TCRdb copy is restricted to in-frame clones and leaves out a portion. The sample lists 100,000 to 150,000 clones, roughly nine tenths occurring once. Study-level findings and limits: Nearly half of unique spike-specific TCRs reportedly avoided B.1.351 and B.1.1.7 mutated regions.

Trimming stripped 5 bases from V and 4 bases from J, with 14 bases between. Germline CDR1 SGHTA, CDR2 FQGNSA. The CDR3 sequence is 14 residues long. Material: peripheral blood, obtained on day 0 of AZD1222 vaccination. The gene calls are TRBV7-2 and TRBJ1-2; D is unresolved. The source of this sequence is an adult in good health. CDR3 amino acids: CASSRSHEFYGYTF. The CDR3 region has the DNA TGTGCCAGCAGCCGCTCCCATGAGTTCTATGGCTACACCTTC.